This T cell receptor beta chain was documented in a study of blood T cells in healthy people across ages. Germline-derived CDR1 and CDR2 are SGHTA and FQGNSA. The CDR3 contains 15 residues. The trim removed 6 bases at V and 8 bases at J, leaving 8 bases unmatched. A J-beta primer mix and a sample-barcoded 5' primer were used in a second PCR of about 7 to 12 cycles. TCRdb re-called the 5' RACE reads with MiXCR, one entry per CDR3 protein. The sample has 1.5 million to 2 million distinct CDR3 sequences, under 30% seen once. This clonotype appeared a few times. The chain recombines TRBV7-2 with TRBJ1-4; 11 bases agree with TRBD1. Sequenced input: blood. The sequence came from a young woman in good health. The CDR3: CASSSLGTGGEKLFF. In DNA form, the CDR3 reads TGTGCCAGCAGTTCCCTGGGGACAGGGGGAGAAAAACTGTTTTTT.